Each of the 22 T cell receptor beta chains below was sequenced from the same sample in a study of blood T cell repertoires in COVID-19. Some clones are missing from TCRdb's copy, which holds only in-frame ones; the method was immunoSEQ multiplex PCR. The sample has hundreds of thousands of clones, approximately 90% seen once; the top ten hold less than 1.5%. The sample taken for sequencing was PBMCs or T cells enriched from blood (not recorded which). These receptors originate from a woman aged 18-35 years who had been exposed to COVID-19.

Notes on this clone: This specimen includes other DNA sequences encoding the same CDR3. CDR3: CASSRTGYEQYF. The CDR3 DNA follows: TGTGCCAGCAGCAGGACAGGTTACGAGCAGTACTTC. This chain links TRBV7-2 with TRBJ2-7; 7 bases are shared with TRBD1. There are 12 residues in the CDR3. CDR1 and CDR2 from the germline V gene are SGHTA and FQGNSA. The trim removed 5 bases at V and 4 bases at J, leaving 2 bases unmatched.

This clone was detected only a few times. The chain is built from TRBV5-1 and TRBJ1-1; D gene uncertain. The CDR3 sequence is 13 residues long. The V end lost 5 bases, the J end lost 3 bases, and 11 bases lay between the germline ends. Germline CDR1 SGHRS, CDR2 YFSETQ. The CDR3 protein is CASRKEAYTEAFF. The CDR3 nucleotides are TGCGCCAGCAGAAAGGAGGCCTACACTGAAGCTTTCTTT.

This chain uses TRBV7-6 with TRBJ1-1; 7 positions agree with TRBD1. Germline values: CDR1 SGHVS, CDR2 FNYEAQ. This CDR3 is built from 14 residues. The V gene end was trimmed by 3 bases and the J gene end by 0 bases; junction bases not matched to a gene: 1. This CDR3 is CASSLQGVNTEAFF. The CDR3 region has the DNA TGTGCCAGCAGCTTGCAGGGGGTGAACACTGAAGCTTTCTTT.

This sequence joins TRBV11-2 and TRBJ1-1, with 7 bases fitting TRBD1. The CDR3 has 13 residues. After removal of 8 bases from V and 0 bases from J, the junction contained 3 bases not matched to a gene. Germline V gene sequence: CDR1 SGHAT, CDR2 FQNNGV. Written as DNA, the CDR3 is TGTGCCAGCGCGGGACAGATGAACACTGAAGCTTTCTTT. Its translation is CASAGQMNTEAFF.

This clone was detected once. The chain has TRBV18 and TRBJ1-5; perhaps TRBD1 as D (6 bases). CDR3 size: 15 residues. V shed 3 bases and J shed 6 bases, with 15 bases lying between them. Looked up from germline, CDR1 is KGHSH and CDR2 is LQKENI. CDR3 DNA sequence: TGTGCCAGCTCACCGTCAGGACAGTATGGTCAGCCCCAGCATTTT. This codes for CASSPSGQYGQPQHF.

This sequence joins TRBV29-1 and TRBJ1-5, with TRBD1 identical over 8 bases. This CDR3 comprises 20 residues. Germline values: CDR1 SQVTM, CDR2 ANQGSEA. Trimming cost V 1 base and J 3 bases; bases outside gene matches: 20. CDR3 amino acids: CSVEVRSPLGTGRNNQPQHF. The CDR3 DNA sequence: TGCAGCGTTGAAGTTCGTTCCCCCCTGGGGACAGGCCGGAACAATCAGCCCCAGCATTTT.

The V call is TRBV7-2, the J call TRBJ1-1; D uncertain. Deletions cut 5 bases from V and 4 bases from J, with 20 bases between. CDR3 length: 16 residues. CDR1 and CDR2 from the germline V gene are SGHTA and FQGNSA. CDR3 in DNA: TGTGCCAGCAGCCTTAAAGTGGGCGGGCCCTTCACTGAAGCTTTCTTT. Translation: CASSLKVGGPFTEAFF.

CDR3 loop: CASSMTGNTYEQYF. In DNA, the CDR3 is TGTGCCAGTAGTATGACAGGGAACACCTACGAGCAGTACTTC. This rearrangement joins TRBV19 to TRBJ2-7, with 7 bases identical to TRBD1. The CDR3 is 14 amino acids. J gave up 2 bases and V 3 bases, and 4 bases lay outside the gene matches. Germline assignment: CDR1 LNHDA and CDR2 SQIVND (reference sequence).

V usage is TRBV13 and J usage is TRBJ2-5; D may be TRBD2 (6 bases). This CDR3 is built from 15 residues. The germline gives CDR1 PRHDT, CDR2 FYEKMQ (reference sequence). V shed 8 bases and J shed 5 bases, with 21 bases lying between them. CDR3: CASSNGGNERETQYF. The DNA for the CDR3 is TGTGCCAGCTCAAATGGGGGGAATGAACGGGAGACCCAGTACTTC.

The rearrangement joins TRBV27 to TRBJ1-1, with a tentative D call TRBD1 (6 bases). Looked up from germline, CDR1 is MNHEY and CDR2 is SMNVEV (reference sequence). V was cut by 5 bases and J by 7 bases, with 23 bases left in between. This CDR3 spans 16 amino acids. CDR3 coding DNA: TGTGCCAGCAGTCTGATCGTATTTGGGACAACGGTTGAAGCTTTCTTT. Its protein is CASSLIVFGTTVEAFF.

For the CDR3, the DNA is TGTGCCAGCGGGGGGTTCGGAAACACCATATATTTT. It is translated as CASGGFGNTIYF. V usage is TRBV5-6 and J usage is TRBJ1-3; possible D gene TRBD1, 5 bases. Trimming stripped 7 bases from V and 4 bases from J, with 9 bases between. Germline assignment: CDR1 SGHDT and CDR2 YYEEEE. The CDR3 consists of 12 residues.

This clone was detected only a few times. The chain is built from TRBV6-1 and TRBJ2-3; 9 bases are a match to TRBD2. This CDR3 has 16 residues. Looked up from germline, CDR1 is MNHNS and CDR2 is SASEGT. J lost 2 bases, V lost 3 bases, and 6 bases had no gene match. The CDR3 protein is CASSDLAGRNTDTQYF. The CDR3, as DNA: TGTGCCAGCAGTGACCTAGCGGGGCGGAACACAGATACGCAGTATTTT.

V usage is TRBV3-1 (or the pseudogene TRBV3-2) and J usage is TRBJ2-7, with 7 bases identical to TRBD2. Trimming took 0 bases from V and 3 from J; bases not matched to a gene: 5. CDR1 is LGHDT and CDR2 is YNNKEL in the germline V gene (reference sequence). The CDR3 is 15 residues long. CDR3 sequence reads: CASSQDGGLVYEQYF. CDR3 DNA sequence: TGTGCCAGCAGCCAAGATGGCGGACTAGTCTACGAGCAGTACTTC.

CDR3 in amino acids: CASSPSIGDPKYYGYTF. The CDR3 DNA reads as TGTGCCAGCAGCCCATCGATCGGGGATCCCAAATACTATGGCTACACCTTC. The chain employs TRBV3-1 (or the pseudogene TRBV3-2) and TRBJ1-2, with D unclear. V lost 4 bases to trimming and J lost 3 bases, with 21 bases between them. The germline V gene has CDR1 LGHDT and CDR2 YNNKEL (reference sequence). CDR3 length equals 17 residues.

A few counts support this clone. The chain couples TRBV6-5 to TRBJ2-7; TRBD1 matches at 9 bases. This CDR3 spans 14 amino acids. V shed 6 bases, J shed 4 bases, and the junction held 7 bases outside the gene matches. The germline V gene encodes CDR1 MNHEY and CDR2 SVGAGI. In nucleotides, the CDR3 is TGTGCCAGCAGGGAGGACAGGGGAAGATACGAGCAGTACTTC. Residues: CASREDRGRYEQYF.

The CDR3 reads CASSTSTAEQPQHF. The CDR3 coding sequence is TGTGCCAGCAGCACGTCCACAGCAGAACAGCCCCAGCATTTT. The V and J genes are TRBV6-5 and TRBJ1-5; unclear D gene. V dropped 6 bases and J dropped 7 bases, with 16 bases sitting between them. CDR3 length: 14 residues. Per the germline V gene, CDR1 is MNHEY and CDR2 is SVGAGI.

V is TRBV28 and J is TRBJ1-1; unclear D gene. CDR1 is MDHEN, CDR2 SYDVKM, per germline. Trimming cost V 2 bases and J 7 bases, with 5 bases left between them. CDR3 length equals 11 residues. CDR3 bases: TGTGCCAGCAGTTTACTCGGTGAAGCTTTCTTT. Residues: CASSLLGEAFF.

This chain connects TRBV15 to TRBJ2-7; D possibly corresponds to TRBD2 (5 bases). Germline CDR1 and CDR2: LNHNV and YYDKDF (reference sequence). The CDR3 extends over 13 amino acids. The V end lost 0 bases, the J end lost 4 bases, and 7 bases lay between the germline ends. CDR3 in DNA: TGTGCCACCAGCAGAGACAGGAGGTACGAGCAGTACTTC. Translated, it gives CATSRDRRYEQYF.

The chain joins TRBV2 to TRBJ2-1; 7 nucleotides agree with TRBD2. V trimming: 2 bases; J trimming: 1 base; junction bases outside the gene matches: 2. The CDR3 length is 15 residues. The V gene's germline CDR1 is SNHLY and CDR2 FYNNEI. DNA for the CDR3: TGTGCCAGCAGTGAACAGGGAGGGTCCTACAATGAGCAGTTCTTC. It yields the protein CASSEQGGSYNEQFF.

The chain carries TRBV27 and TRBJ1-6; 7 nucleotides line up with TRBD1. This CDR3 is 18 amino acids long. Trimming removed 6 bases from V and 0 bases from J; junction bases left unmatched: 11. Per the germline V gene, CDR1 is MNHEY and CDR2 is SMNVEV (reference sequence). The CDR3 reads CASRPGQEGFSYNSPLHF. The CDR3 DNA reads TGTGCCAGCAGACCAGGACAGGAAGGGTTCTCCTATAATTCACCCCTCCACTTT.

The chain couples TRBV2 to TRBJ2-3; D is unresolved. CDR3 length: 14 residues. V lost 3 bases to trimming and J lost 2 bases, with 9 bases between them. The germline V gene encodes CDR1 SNHLY and CDR2 FYNNEI. CDR3 amino acids: CASSDKRATDTQYF. In nucleotides, the CDR3 is TGTGCCAGCAGTGATAAGCGAGCCACAGATACGCAGTATTTT.

This clone has only one observation. The gene calls are TRBV7-9 and TRBJ2-5, with 11 bases identical to TRBD1. V shed 0 bases and J 2 bases; nucleotides not matched to a gene: 8. CDR3 size: 18 residues. Germline assignment: CDR1 SEHNR and CDR2 FQNEAQ (reference sequence). The CDR3 bases are TGTGCCAGCAGCTTAGCGCTAACTAGGGACAGGGGGCAAGAGACCCAGTACTTC. It is translated as CASSLALTRDRGQETQYF.